Listed below are T cell receptor beta chains from one sample, sequenced in a study of blood T cell repertoires in COVID-19. Assay: immunoSEQ multiplex PCR; the TCRdb copy retains only in-frame clones and omits some. The sample contains some 30,000 clones, more than 85% of which appear only once. The source material was peripheral blood. Receptors originate from a human donor with active COVID-19. The donor label of this sample is uncertain. The conserved cysteine and the conserved F or W are not part of the CDR3 here. The D gene is left open where the match is weak.

d_call: NA
v_call: TRBV30
cdr3_aa: AWSYAGPGRSEAF

d_call: NA
v_call: TRBV5-1
cdr3_aa: ASSLAAGRLGAGELF

d_call: NA
v_call: TRBV28
cdr3_aa: ASSSRSDGESEAF

d_call: TRBD2
v_call: TRBV7-9
cdr3_aa: ASSFYLAGHNEQF

d_call: TRBD2
v_call: TRBV3-1/TRBV3-2
cdr3_aa: ASSQRLAGEPYEQY

d_call: NA
v_call: TRBV5-1
cdr3_aa: ASSLTSYNEQF

d_call: TRBD2
v_call: TRBV7-3
cdr3_aa: ASSLGPSGNSYEQY

d_call: TRBD1
v_call: TRBV27
cdr3_aa: ASSSPGQGASEAF

d_call: TRBD1
v_call: TRBV24-1
cdr3_aa: ATSDSRQGAPSVGELF

d_call: TRBD2
v_call: TRBV6-2/TRBV6-3
cdr3_aa: ASSSGLAGAHNEQF

d_call: TRBD2
v_call: TRBV28
cdr3_aa: ASSLYAGGGDEQF

d_call: NA
v_call: TRBV19
cdr3_aa: ASSPGNPAGSYNEQF

d_call: NA
v_call: TRBV2
cdr3_aa: ASSLADSPDRREGYEQY

d_call: TRBD2
v_call: TRBV7-3
cdr3_aa: ASSLKVAGYNEQF

d_call: TRBD1
v_call: TRBV4-3
cdr3_aa: ASSQTGGSGGELF

d_call: TRBD1
v_call: TRBV3-1/TRBV3-2
cdr3_aa: ASSQARTGQITYEQY

d_call: TRBD1
v_call: TRBV5-1
cdr3_aa: ASSLGQGALGYT

d_call: TRBD2
v_call: TRBV18
cdr3_aa: ASSPKREGNEQF

d_call: TRBD1
v_call: TRBV4-3
cdr3_aa: ASSQDTGRTGYDYGYT

d_call: TRBD2
v_call: TRBV10-3
cdr3_aa: ATLSVAGAGYEQY

d_call: NA
v_call: TRBV30
cdr3_aa: AWIRFTGTYGYT

d_call: NA
v_call: TRBV7-2
cdr3_aa: ASSLGDGKKLF

d_call: TRBD1
v_call: TRBV7-3
cdr3_aa: ASSLTGVGYGYT

d_call: TRBD2
v_call: TRBV6-5
cdr3_aa: ASSSPAGGSPDTQY

d_call: NA
v_call: TRBV4-2
cdr3_aa: ASSQDASGSSYEQY

d_call: NA
v_call: TRBV14
cdr3_aa: ASSQVETWSEQF

d_call: TRBD2
v_call: TRBV3-1/TRBV3-2
cdr3_aa: ASSQDWEGSGGAFWNEQF

d_call: NA
v_call: TRBV9
cdr3_aa: ASSVGVSIGQINYGYT

d_call: NA
v_call: TRBV7-2
cdr3_aa: ASSPWESYQETQY

d_call: TRBD2
v_call: TRBV4-3
cdr3_aa: ASSQDRAGADTQY

d_call: NA
v_call: TRBV28
cdr3_aa: ASRPRSVQGSNQPQH

d_call: NA
v_call: TRBV5-1
cdr3_aa: ASGDRFGYT

d_call: TRBD1
v_call: TRBV5-1
cdr3_aa: ANSRRTGANATNEKLF

d_call: NA
v_call: TRBV15
cdr3_aa: ATSRDVIGEETQY

d_call: TRBD1
v_call: TRBV27
cdr3_aa: ASSPGQGNYGYT

d_call: NA
v_call: TRBV4-2
cdr3_aa: ASSQDKGGSTEAF

d_call: NA
v_call: TRBV5-6
cdr3_aa: ASSLRGLFSGANVLT

d_call: TRBD2
v_call: TRBV2
cdr3_aa: ASRPGGAYEQY

d_call: TRBD1
v_call: TRBV19
cdr3_aa: ASSNRRQGNYGYT